The entry below describes one TCR beta chain. This entry belongs to a study of regulatory T cells in long-lasting Graves disease. Time point described: newly diagnosed GD, antithyroid drugs for less than 3 months. PBMCs were the source of the RNA used for TCR sequencing. Arm-PCR of CDR3 regions and iRepertoire HTBI primers were used to build TCR beta libraries. TCRdb reanalysed the multiplex PCR reads using MiXCR and keeps one entry per CDR3 protein. Among approximately 560,000 distinct CDR3 sequences listed, 15% to 20% were seen once. CDR3 length equals 16 residues. V lost 8 bases, J lost 6 bases, and 17 bases stayed unmatched. Another study also made use of these data, one on T cells in Graves' hyperthyroidism and ophthalmopathy.

This clonotype originated in a man aged 18 to 29 with Graves disease. The J gene is TRBJ2-7, the V gene TRBV12-3 or TRBV12-4; 9 bases map to TRBD2. The source material was peripheral blood mononuclear cells (PBMCs), sampled at new diagnosis, from a patient treated with antithyroid drugs. CDR3 DNA: TGTGCCAGCTCAGTTTCCCACCTTAGCGGGAGAAGCGAGCAGTACTTC. Encoded protein: CASSVSHLSGRSEQYF.